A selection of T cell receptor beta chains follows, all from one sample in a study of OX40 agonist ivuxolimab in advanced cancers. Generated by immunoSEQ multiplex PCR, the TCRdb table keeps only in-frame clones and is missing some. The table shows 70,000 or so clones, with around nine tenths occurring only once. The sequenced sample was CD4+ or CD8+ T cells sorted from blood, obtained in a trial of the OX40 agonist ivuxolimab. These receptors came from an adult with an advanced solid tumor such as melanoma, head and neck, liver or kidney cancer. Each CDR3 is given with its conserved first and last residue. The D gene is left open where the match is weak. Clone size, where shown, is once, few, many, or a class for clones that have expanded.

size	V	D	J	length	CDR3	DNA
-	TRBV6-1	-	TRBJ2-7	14	CASSESKGPLEQYF	TGTGCCAGCAGTGAGTCAAAGGGGCCCCTCGAGCAGTACTTC
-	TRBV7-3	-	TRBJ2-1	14	CASSLKGVGSEQFF	TGTGCCAGCAGCTTAAAGGGCGTCGGGAGTGAGCAGTTCTTC
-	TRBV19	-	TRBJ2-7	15	CASTSGSSSSYEQYF	TGTGCCTCGACCTCCGGTAGCTCGAGCTCCTACGAGCAGTACTTC
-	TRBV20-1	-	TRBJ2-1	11	CSARFQREQFF	TGCAGTGCTAGGTTCCAGCGTGAGCAGTTCTTC
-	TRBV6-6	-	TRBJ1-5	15	CASTTTGGGYQPQHF	TGTGCCAGCACCACGACCGGGGGCGGCTATCAGCCCCAGCATTTT
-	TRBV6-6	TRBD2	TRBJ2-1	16	CASNLERGSSYNEQFF	TGTGCCAGCAACCTAGAGCGGGGGAGCTCCTACAATGAGCAGTTCTTC
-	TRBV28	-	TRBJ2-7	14	CASSFLRRAPEQYF	TGTGCCAGCAGTTTTCTTCGACGGGCCCCGGAGCAGTACTTC
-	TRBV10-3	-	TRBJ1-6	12	CAISAGGAPLHF	TGTGCCATCAGCGCTGGAGGGGCGCCCCTCCACTTT
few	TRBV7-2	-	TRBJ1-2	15	CASSLDREVRRGYTF	TGTGCCAGCAGCTTAGACAGGGAAGTTCGAAGGGGCTACACCTTC
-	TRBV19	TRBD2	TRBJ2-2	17	CASSTTSGRARPGELFF	TGTGCCAGTAGTACGACTAGCGGGAGGGCCCGGCCCGGGGAGCTGTTTTTT
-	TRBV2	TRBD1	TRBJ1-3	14	CASSQTGVGNTIYF	TGTGCCAGCAGTCAGACAGGGGTGGGAAACACCATATATTTT
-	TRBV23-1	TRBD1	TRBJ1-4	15	CAAQSGGTVYEKLFF	TGCGCCGCACAGTCAGGGGGGACAGTCTATGAAAAACTGTTTTTT
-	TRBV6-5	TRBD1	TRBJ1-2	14	CASSQGGQGGGYTF	TGTGCCAGCAGTCAAGGGGGACAGGGGGGGGGCTACACCTTC
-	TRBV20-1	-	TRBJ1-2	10	CSAGYYGYTF	TGCAGTGCTGGCTACTATGGCTACACCTTC
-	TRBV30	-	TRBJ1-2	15	CAWSVGVTANYGYTF	TGTGCCTGGAGTGTAGGGGTGACAGCAAACTATGGCTACACCTTC
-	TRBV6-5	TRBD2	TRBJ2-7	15	CASSVSGTSVYEQYF	TGTGCCAGCAGTGTTTCCGGGACTAGCGTCTACGAGCAGTACTTC
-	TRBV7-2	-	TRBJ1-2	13	CASSLSGPGGYTF	TGTGCCAGCAGCTTATCCGGTCCCGGCGGCTACACCTTC
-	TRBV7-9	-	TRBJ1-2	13	CASSLVGFTGYTF	TGTGCCAGCAGCTTAGTTGGGTTCACCGGCTACACCTTC
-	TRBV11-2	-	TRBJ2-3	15	CASSSRLGDTDTQYF	TGTGCCAGCAGCTCAAGACTAGGGGACACAGATACGCAGTATTTT
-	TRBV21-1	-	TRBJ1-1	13	CASSVGRCDEAFF	TGTGCCAGCAGCGTCGGTCGGTGCGATGAAGCTTTCTTT
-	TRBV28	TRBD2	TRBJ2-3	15	CASKEAGGGTDTQYF	TGTGCCAGCAAAGAAGCGGGAGGGGGCACAGATACGCAGTATTTT
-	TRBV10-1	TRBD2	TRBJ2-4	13	CASSDYREGIQYF	TGCGCCAGCAGTGACTACCGGGAGGGCATTCAGTACTTC
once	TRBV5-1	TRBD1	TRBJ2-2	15	CASSPRQGNTGELFF	TGCGCCAGCAGCCCAAGACAGGGAAACACCGGGGAGCTGTTTTTT
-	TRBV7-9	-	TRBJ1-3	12	CASSLVTGHQYF	TGTGCCAGCAGCTTAGTAACAGGACACCAATATTTT
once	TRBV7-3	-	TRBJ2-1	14	CASSPAGTRNEQFF	TGTGCCAGCAGCCCCGCGGGTACTCGCAATGAGCAGTTCTTC
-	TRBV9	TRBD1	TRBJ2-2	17	CASSGDLRDRGTGELFF	TGTGCCAGCAGCGGAGATCTCCGTGACAGGGGCACCGGGGAGCTGTTTTTT
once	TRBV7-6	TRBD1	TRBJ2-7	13	CASSSRQGHEQYF	TGTGCCAGCAGCTCTCGACAGGGCCACGAGCAGTACTTC
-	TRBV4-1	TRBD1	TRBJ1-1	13	CASSVQGATEAFF	TGCGCCAGCAGTGTACAGGGGGCCACTGAAGCTTTCTTT
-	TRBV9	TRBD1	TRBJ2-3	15	CASSPDRGQTDTQYF	TGTGCCAGCAGCCCGGACAGGGGGCAAACAGATACGCAGTATTTT
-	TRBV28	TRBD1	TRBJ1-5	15	CASSFRRGPNQPQHF	TGTGCCAGCAGTTTTAGGAGGGGGCCCAATCAGCCCCAGCATTTT
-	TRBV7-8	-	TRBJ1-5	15	CASTLGQGLNQPQHF	TGTGCCAGCACCCTAGGCCAGGGGTTAAATCAGCCCCAGCATTTT
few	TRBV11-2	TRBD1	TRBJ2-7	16	CASSPLMRQGSYEQYF	TGTGCCAGCAGCCCGCTCATGAGACAGGGTTCCTACGAGCAGTACTTC
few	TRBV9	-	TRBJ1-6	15	CASSSQSSYNSPLHF	TGTGCCAGCAGCTCGCAGAGCTCCTATAATTCACCCCTCCACTTT
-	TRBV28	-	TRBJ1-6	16	CASSLPLVGTDSPLHF	TGTGCCAGCAGTTTACCCCTGGTTGGGACCGATTCACCCCTCCACTTT
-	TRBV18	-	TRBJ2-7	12	CASSPRGYEQYF	TGTGCCAGCTCACCACGGGGCTACGAGCAGTACTTC
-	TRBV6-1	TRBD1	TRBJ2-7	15	CASSGPGQGPGEQYF	TGTGCCAGCAGTGGACCGGGACAGGGGCCAGGGGAGCAGTACTTC
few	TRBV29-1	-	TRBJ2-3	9	CSVGIRDTF	TGCAGCGTGGGAATCCGGGACACCTTT
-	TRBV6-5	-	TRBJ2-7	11	CASIGLYEQYF	TGTGCCAGCATCGGGCTCTACGAGCAGTACTTC
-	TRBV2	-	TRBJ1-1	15	CASRRAFPEGTEAFF	TGTGCCAGCAGAAGGGCCTTTCCGGAGGGCACTGAAGCTTTCTTT
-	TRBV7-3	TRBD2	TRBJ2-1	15	CASSFGLAGVHEQFF	TGTGCCAGCAGCTTCGGACTAGCGGGAGTACATGAGCAGTTCTTC
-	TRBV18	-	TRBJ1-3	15	CASSPGRGYGNTIYF	TGTGCCAGCTCACCGGGCAGGGGTTATGGAAACACCATATATTTT
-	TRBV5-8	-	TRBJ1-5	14	CASSWAGANQPQHF	TGTGCCAGCAGCTGGGCCGGGGCCAATCAGCCCCAGCATTTT
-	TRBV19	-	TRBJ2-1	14	CASSMLGERSEQFF	TGTGCCAGTAGTATGTTGGGAGAGCGGAGTGAGCAGTTCTTC
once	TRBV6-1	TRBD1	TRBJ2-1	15	CASSDKRTGLNEQFF	TGTGCCAGCAGTGACAAAAGGACAGGGTTGAATGAGCAGTTCTTC
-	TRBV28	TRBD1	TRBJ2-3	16	CASTFPTSGSGGTQYF	TGTGCCAGCACCTTCCCAACCTCAGGGTCAGGGGGTACGCAGTATTTT
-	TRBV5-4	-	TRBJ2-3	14	CASSFGPPGDTQYF	TGTGCCAGCAGCTTTGGGCCCCCCGGCGATACGCAGTATTTT
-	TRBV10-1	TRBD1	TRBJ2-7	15	CASRQIGTGNDEQYF	TGCGCCAGCAGACAAATCGGGACAGGGAACGACGAGCAGTACTTC
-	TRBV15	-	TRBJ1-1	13	CATSLKRNTEAFF	TGTGCCACCAGCCTGAAAAGGAACACTGAAGCTTTCTTT
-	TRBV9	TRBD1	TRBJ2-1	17	CASSVGPQGATYNEQFF	TGTGCCAGCAGCGTAGGACCCCAGGGGGCTACCTACAATGAGCAGTTCTTC